Each of the 10 T cell receptor beta chains below was sequenced from the same sample in a study of response to subunit inactivated influenza vaccine. Each CDR3 protein gets one entry after TCRdb re-called the RT-PCR reads with MiXCR. Of hundreds of thousands of distinct CDR3 sequences in the sample, 15% to 20% were seen once. Sequencing used PBMCs from blood, obtained 5 to 6 days after vaccination. The source of these receptors is a man aged 50-60 years who received an inactivated influenza vaccine.

The rearrangement uses TRBV20-1 and TRBJ2-1; weak D call: TRBD1 (5 bases). Trimming cost V 6 bases and J 9 bases, with 18 bases left between them. The CDR3 has 13 residues. Looked up from germline, CDR1 is DFQATT and CDR2 is SNEGSKA (reference sequence). CDR3 DNA sequence: TGCAGTGCCAACGTAGGGGCCTTGAGTGAGCAGTTCTTC. Its protein is CSANVGALSEQFF.

The genes are TRBV6-1 and TRBJ2-1, with D perhaps given as TRBD1 or TRBD2 (5 bases each). Trimming left V 7 bases short and J 4 bases short, with 14 bases between. The CDR3 has 14 amino acids. The germline V gene has CDR1 MNHNS and CDR2 SASEGT. The CDR3 here is CASTRGPPYNEQFF. The CDR3, as DNA: TGTGCCAGCACCCGGGGACCTCCGTACAATGAGCAGTTCTTC.

This clonotype showed up just a few times. V usage is TRBV5-5 and J usage is TRBJ2-2, with D perhaps matching TRBD1 (5 bases). V shed 2 bases and J shed 1 base, with 12 bases lying between them. There are 16 residues in the CDR3. The V gene's germline CDR1 is SGHKS and CDR2 YYEKEE (reference sequence). This CDR3 is CASSFLSGLNTGELFF. CDR3 DNA sequence: TGTGCCAGCAGCTTTTTGTCAGGGCTGAACACCGGGGAGCTGTTTTTT.

This clonotype was recorded a few times. The V call is TRBV27, the J call TRBJ2-1; D is possibly TRBD2 (6 bases). The CDR3 runs to 15 residues. Trimming took off 5 bases at V and 8 bases at J, with 19 bases between the two ends. Germline loops: CDR1 MNHEY, CDR2 SMNVEV (reference sequence). For the CDR3, the DNA is TGTGCCAGCAGTGGGACCTGGGGGGTCCTGGATGAGCAGTTCTTC. Protein sequence: CASSGTWGVLDEQFF.

There are a few counts of this clonotype. The chain employs TRBV9 and TRBJ2-1; D is uncertain. Germline V CDR1 and CDR2: SGDLS, YYNGEE. This CDR3 is built from 13 residues. The V gene lost 6 bases and the J gene lost 8 bases, with 15 bases spanning the gap. The CDR3: CASTNSLTHEQFF. In DNA form, the CDR3 reads TGTGCCAGCACTAATTCCTTAACCCATGAGCAGTTCTTC.

The CDR3 sequence is CASSFRYGVMEQFF. The CDR3 region has the DNA TGTGCCAGCAGTTTTCGGTACGGAGTTATGGAGCAGTTCTTC. The chain employs TRBV27 and TRBJ2-1; D not certain. The CDR3 sequence is 14 residues long. Germline CDR1 and CDR2: MNHEY and SMNVEV (reference sequence). Trimming stripped 3 bases from V and 10 bases from J, with 16 bases between.

This clonotype was recorded many times. The chain carries TRBV7-2 and TRBJ2-5; 9 nucleotides match TRBD2. The CDR3 is 14 residues long. The V segment lost 7 bases and the J segment 5 bases; nucleotides outside the gene matches: 8. Germline CDR1 SGHTA, CDR2 FQGNSA. The CDR3 spells CASTRLAGRETQYF. The CDR3 DNA sequence: TGTGCCAGCACCCGCCTAGCGGGACGGGAGACCCAGTACTTC.

This clonotype was seen only a few times. This chain joins TRBV6-1 and TRBJ2-5; 7 bases match TRBD2. Germline CDR1 and CDR2: MNHNS and SASEGT. CDR3 length equals 14 residues. Germline trimming cut 7 bases from V and 2 bases from J; bases unmatched to any gene: 7. This CDR3 reads CASTDGSGQETQYF. Here the CDR3 DNA reads TGTGCCAGCACCGATGGTAGCGGGCAAGAGACCCAGTACTTC.

This clonotype was seen a handful of times. V usage is TRBV6-1 and J usage is TRBJ2-7; D unclear. This CDR3 is built from 15 residues. V dropped 7 bases and J dropped 3 bases, with 19 bases sitting between them. The germline V gene has CDR1 MNHNS and CDR2 SASEGT. The CDR3 region has the DNA TGTGCCAGCAAACAGCGACTGGGCGGCCTCTACGAGCAGTACTTC. It specifies CASKQRLGGLYEQYF.

This chain links TRBV5-1 with TRBJ2-1, with D possibly being TRBD2 (6 bases). Germline CDR1 and CDR2: SGHRS and YFSETQ. The CDR3 sequence is 15 residues long. Between the trimmed V and J ends, which lost 2 bases and 2 bases, there was a span of 11 bases. The CDR3 is CASSLTGDAYNEQFF. The CDR3, as DNA: TGCGCCAGCAGCTTAACGGGGGATGCCTACAATGAGCAGTTCTTC.